What follows describes a single TCR beta chain. The target of this receptor is not known. No base quality information exists; no much larger clone differs at one position. TCRbeta CDR3 regions were amplified from genomic DNA using the immunoSEQ Assay, a bias-controlled multiplex PCR. The published analysis was carried out like this. Nucleated cell counts per sample were estimated from amplification of reference gene primers within the assay. Sequence reads were collapsed and filtered to measure the absolute abundance of every unique TCRbeta CDR3 rearrangement. For each sample, productive Simpson clonality was calculated as the square root of Simpson's diversity index across productive rearrangements. Here the immuneACCESS table is served through TCRdb, limited to in-frame sequences with V and J called. Missing clones are a known gap in these copies; in checked studies unresolved V genes cover under half, and the rest lacks a known reason. V, J and clone size were drawn from that table, and D and trimming were deduced from the DNA. This sample has under 300,000 clones in its table, and roughly 81% of those were observed once. The top ten hold 5% to 8% of the sample.

Enrolling through a virtual design, the prospective study's participants ranged in age from roughly 18 to 95 years and lived across roughly 24 United States geographic areas. Cohort assignment in the prospective study relied on participant-reported clinical history from a screening survey and a study questionnaire. Exposed participants had been in contact with someone with a PCR-confirmed or clinician-diagnosed COVID-19 case within 2 weeks of study entry. In the prospective study, whole blood, serum and a nasopharyngeal or oropharyngeal swab were collected from each participant by mobile phlebotomists. Over a 2-month period, participants in the prospective study had the option of providing additional blood draws and questionnaires. Blood samples from the prospective study were shipped frozen or at room temperature prior to DNA extraction. The data derive from a study of blood T cell repertoires in COVID-19 (dated by TCRdb to 2018 to 2020). Context from the whole study: The collaborator samples originated in the United States, Italy and Spain and spanned the acute and convalescent phases of COVID-19. Subjects who had been exposed to COVID-19, were actively infected with it, or had recovered from it provided the deeply sampled blood TCRbeta repertoires that made up the dataset. The repertoires were released in a freely available public database meant as a resource for research on the immune response to SARS-CoV-2. The material from the prospective study consisted of cDNA or gDNA derived from T cells, B-cell-depleted T cells, or PBMCs. Where HLA class I and class II types were available, the types were taken from metadata supplied by the sample provider, not from assay-based typing. Samples were obtained from the ongoing ImmuneRACE study (first 160 participants) and from over 1,000 subjects provided by 6 global collaborators. Sample metadata almost always included a de-identified subject ID, COVID-19 status, age in years and sex. What the work shows at the level of the full study, not this receptor alone: The quantity of clinical and demographic metadata differed by source and by participant and was supplied without curation.

The origin of this receptor is a woman between 45 and 60 years old who had been exposed to COVID-19. Sequencing input: PBMCs or T cells enriched from blood (not recorded which).

This receptor carries the CDR3 CASSLSVRDSYNEQFF. Read as DNA, the sequence is TGTGCCAGCAGTTTATCGGTCAGGGACTCCTACAATGAGCAGTTCTTC. In this chain, TRBV27 is recombined with TRBJ2-1, with TRBD1 as a weak D call on 5 bases. The cysteine opens and the phenylalanine closes a CDR3 of 16 amino acids. Only CDR3 DNA remains: 48 bases, in frame from the first base. A distance of 9 bases separates the germline ends of V and J, which lose 0 bases and 0 bases respectively. According to the germline V gene (reference sequence), CDR1 reads MNHEY and CDR2 reads SMNVEV.